These T cell receptor beta chains were read from a single sample in a study of cytomegalovirus exposure and HLA in healthy donors. Measured with immunoSEQ multiplex PCR; TCRdb has only the in-frame clones, and not every one. Seen here are 160,000 or so clones, almost 85% observed once, and the top ten hold around 1%. The sample taken for sequencing was PBMCs. All receptors come from a man aged 25-45 years in good health and CMV-seronegative. CDR3s include the opening cysteine and the closing phenylalanine or tryptophan. A D gene is named only where the DNA matches it firmly. Clone size is stated in some rows and not others, as once, few, many or a class when expanded.

>NA|TRBV4-3|TRBD1|TRBJ1-1
CASSQYRGRTEAFF
TGCGCCAGCAGCCAGTACAGGGGACGGACTGAAGCTTTCTTT
>NA|TRBV27|NA|TRBJ1-1
CASSFVLNTEAFF
TGTGCCAGCAGTTTCGTGTTGAACACTGAAGCTTTCTTT
>NA|TRBV5-1|NA|TRBJ2-5
CASSTSGDGTQYF
TGCGCCAGCAGCACCAGCGGAGATGGGACCCAGTACTTC
>NA|TRBV19|TRBD2|TRBJ2-1
CASSGRISGGLNEQFF
TGTGCCAGTAGTGGCCGTATTAGCGGGGGGCTCAATGAGCAGTTCTTC
>NA|TRBV6-1|NA|TRBJ2-7
CASSGEPGRRYEQYF
TGTGCCAGCAGCGGAGAACCGGGAAGAAGATACGAGCAGTACTTC
>once|TRBV28|NA|TRBJ1-5
CASSSRQYSNQPQHF
TGTGCCAGCAGTTCCCGACAGTATAGCAATCAGCCCCAGCATTTT
>NA|TRBV6-5|TRBD1|TRBJ2-7
CASSYSGQGIYEQYF
TGTGCCAGCAGTTACTCGGGACAGGGGATCTACGAGCAGTACTTC
>NA|TRBV5-1|NA|TRBJ1-1
CASSLAGGDTEAFF
TGCGCCAGCAGCTTGGCGGGGGGTGACACTGAAGCTTTCTTT
>NA|TRBV10-3|NA|TRBJ2-5
CAISEFHTRWEQYF
TGTGCCATCAGTGAGTTCCACACCCGTTGGGAGCAGTACTTC
>NA|TRBV6-1|TRBD1|TRBJ1-5
CASSAGQGKPSNQPQHF
TGTGCCAGCAGTGCAGGACAGGGAAAGCCTAGCAATCAGCCCCAGCATTTT
>NA|TRBV6-1|NA|TRBJ2-7
CASSGGTRGTVEQYF
TGTGCCAGCAGTGGAGGGACACGGGGCACTGTTGAGCAGTACTTC
>NA|TRBV15|NA|TRBJ1-5
CATSRGRVRNQPQHF
TGTGCCACCAGCAGAGGTCGGGTTCGCAATCAGCCCCAGCATTTT
>NA|TRBV6-5|NA|TRBJ1-6
CASSYSTVYYNSPLHF
TGTGCCAGCAGTTACTCGACAGTTTACTATAATTCACCCCTCCACTTT
>NA|TRBV9|TRBD2|TRBJ2-3
CASRPTSGTSTDTQYF
TGTGCCAGCAGGCCTACTAGCGGGACTAGCACAGATACGCAGTATTTT
>NA|TRBV2|TRBD1|TRBJ2-7
CAAFPQGERYEQYF
TGTGCCGCCTTCCCCCAGGGGGAAAGGTACGAGCAGTACTTC
>NA|TRBV13|NA|TRBJ2-1
CASSLGGLGNEQFF
TGTGCCAGCAGCTTGGGCGGGCTTGGGAATGAGCAGTTCTTC
>NA|TRBV11-2|NA|TRBJ1-2
CASIPGNTYGYTF
TGTGCCAGCATTCCAGGGAACACCTATGGCTACACCTTC
>few|TRBV10-2|TRBD2|TRBJ2-2
CASTWGGTGELFF
TGCGCCAGCACATGGGGGGGCACCGGGGAGCTGTTTTTT
>NA|TRBV6-1|TRBD1|TRBJ1-1
CASRDGQGNTEAFF
TGTGCCAGCAGAGATGGACAGGGGAACACTGAAGCTTTCTTT
>NA|TRBV7-6|NA|TRBJ1-1
CASSLQMNTEAFF
TGTGCCAGCAGCCTTCAGATGAACACTGAAGCTTTCTTT
>NA|TRBV7-4|NA|TRBJ2-7
CASSLVGGGNEQYF
TGTGCCAGCAGCTTAGTCGGCGGGGGCAACGAGCAGTACTTC
>NA|TRBV6-1|NA|TRBJ1-5
CASSLTQGQPQHF
TGTGCCAGCAGCCTCACCCAGGGGCAGCCCCAGCATTTT
>NA|TRBV5-4|TRBD2|TRBJ2-1
CASSLAWGRDEQFF
TGTGCCAGCAGCTTGGCGTGGGGGAGGGATGAGCAGTTCTTC
>NA|TRBV5-4|TRBD1|TRBJ1-2
CASSSADRDYGYTF
TGTGCCAGCAGCTCAGCGGACAGGGACTATGGCTACACCTTC
>few|TRBV27|NA|TRBJ2-7
CASPRSTYYEQYF
TGTGCCAGCCCCCGGTCAACCTACTACGAGCAGTACTTC
>NA|TRBV5-1|NA|TRBJ2-2
CASSPRGGDGGELFF
TGCGCCAGCAGCCCGCGCGGCGGGGACGGCGGGGAGCTGTTTTTT
>NA|TRBV5-1|TRBD1|TRBJ2-2
CASSGEPGQLNTGELFF
TGCGCCAGCAGCGGCGAACCGGGACAGCTAAACACCGGGGAGCTGTTTTTT
>NA|TRBV4-1|NA|TRBJ1-3
CASSQDKGLSGNTIYF
TGCGCCAGCAGCCAAGATAAGGGGCTCTCTGGAAACACCATATATTTT
>once|TRBV6-1|NA|TRBJ1-4
CASSANENRPNEKLFF
TGTGCCAGCAGTGCAAACGAGAACAGGCCTAATGAAAAACTGTTTTTT
>NA|TRBV6-5|TRBD1|TRBJ2-7
CASSYDAGGLYEQYF
TGTGCCAGCAGTTACGATGCAGGGGGCCTCTACGAGCAGTACTTC
>NA|TRBV10-2|NA|TRBJ1-5
CASTDTGNQPQHF
TGCGCCAGCACCGACACCGGCAATCAGCCCCAGCATTTT
>NA|TRBV28|NA|TRBJ1-5
CASSLWGRGNQPQHF
TGTGCCAGCAGTTTATGGGGCAGGGGCAATCAGCCCCAGCATTTT
>NA|TRBV7-3|NA|TRBJ2-7
CASSKDRISEQYF
TGTGCCAGCAGCAAAGACAGGATTTCCGAGCAGTACTTC
>NA|TRBV7-2|TRBD2|TRBJ2-1
CASSLAGSAGGRNEQFF
TGTGCCAGCAGCTTAGCGGGTTCAGCGGGGGGGCGGAATGAGCAGTTCTTC
>few|TRBV29-1|NA|TRBJ2-5
CSVLDGRETQYF
TGCAGCGTTTTGGATGGGAGAGAGACCCAGTACTTC
>NA|TRBV6-5|NA|TRBJ1-1
CASEQGGRIAEAFF
TGTGCCAGCGAACAGGGAGGGCGTATAGCTGAAGCTTTCTTT
>NA|TRBV4-2|NA|TRBJ2-3
CASSQGPGLTDTQYF
TGTGCCAGCAGCCAAGGGCCAGGGCTCACAGATACGCAGTATTTT
>NA|TRBV5-1|TRBD1|TRBJ1-1
CASSHGQGGTEAFF
TGCGCCAGCAGCCATGGACAGGGAGGAACTGAAGCTTTCTTT
>NA|TRBV4-3|NA|TRBJ1-5
CASSQEYRPLSIRNQPQHF
TGCGCCAGCAGCCAAGAGTACAGGCCGCTCTCGATTCGCAATCAGCCCCAGCATTTT
>NA|TRBV5-1|NA|TRBJ1-1
CASSYTGGDTEAFF
TGCGCCAGCTCATATACAGGAGGGGACACTGAAGCTTTCTTT
>NA|TRBV23-1|TRBD1|TRBJ2-7
CASSQSNDFPGQGFYEQYF
TGCGCCAGCAGTCAAAGCAACGACTTCCCGGGACAGGGATTCTACGAGCAGTACTTC
>NA|TRBV28|TRBD1|TRBJ1-2
CASSPMGQGWDGYTF
TGTGCCAGCAGTCCCATGGGACAGGGGTGGGACGGCTACACCTTC
>NA|TRBV27|TRBD1|TRBJ2-3
CASSFTGVGTDTQYF
TGTGCCAGCAGTTTCACAGGGGTGGGCACAGATACGCAGTATTTT